The T cell receptor (beta chain) under discussion was sequenced for a study of OX40 agonist ivuxolimab in advanced cancers. General study results and limits: At 0.1-3.0 mg/kg, partial responders had clonal expansion among the lowest observed.

With respect to this clone: Its antigen is not known.

The repertoire was sequenced with immunoSEQ multiplex PCR; TCRdb's copy has only in-frame clones and lacks some. The sample has 92,000 or so clones, roughly four fifths seen once; the top ten hold around 5.8%. Germline V gene sequence: CDR1 WNHNN, CDR2 SYGVQD (reference sequence). After removal of 3 bases from V and 0 bases from J, the junction contained 5 bases not matched to a gene. This CDR3 has 16 amino acids. This chain connects TRBV10-1 to TRBJ2-1, with 7 positions matching TRBD2. This sequence originates from an adult with an advanced solid tumor such as melanoma, head and neck, liver or kidney cancer. The sample was CD4+ or CD8+ T cells sorted from blood, taken in a trial of the OX40 agonist ivuxolimab. CDR3 coding DNA: TGCGCCAGCAGTGAAGCCCGGGGGGTCTCCTACAATGAGCAGTTCTTC. Translated: CASSEARGVSYNEQFF.